The next 19 T cell receptor beta chains were all read from a single sample in a study of cytomegalovirus exposure and HLA in healthy donors. Primers: 60 Vbeta forward and 13 Jbeta reverse. Clones were read by immunoSEQ multiplex PCR, and TCRdb kept only the in-frame ones, dropping some. The data show roughly 110,000 clones, around 80% seen once. Sequenced sample: PBMCs. These receptors all come from a woman under 30 in good health and CMV-seropositive.

The V gene is TRBV9, the J gene TRBJ1-4, with 8 bases identical to TRBD1. The CDR3 runs 16 residues. Germline trimming cut 3 bases from V and 7 bases from J; bases unmatched to any gene: 11. Per germline, CDR1 SGDLS and CDR2 YYNGEE. This CDR3 reads CASSAPLAGGSEKLFF. The DNA of the CDR3 is TGTGCCAGCAGCGCACCCTTGGCAGGGGGCAGTGAAAAACTGTTTTTT.

The V and J genes are TRBV4-1 and TRBJ2-7; 7 bases agree with TRBD1. The V and J ends lost 3 bases and 2 bases, in that order; junction bases with no gene match: 7. Germline CDR1 reads MGHRA; CDR2 reads YSYEKL. CDR3 length: 15 residues. The chain's CDR3 is CASSHRTGSTYEQYF. The CDR3 DNA is TGCGCCAGCAGCCACCGGACAGGTTCCACCTACGAGCAGTACTTC.

This chain joins TRBV10-3 and TRBJ2-7, with 9 bases that match TRBD2. Germline lookup yields CDR1 ENHRY and CDR2 SYGVKD. V shed 0 bases, J shed 13 bases, and the junction held 1 base outside the gene matches. The CDR3 is 11 residues long. The CDR3 sequence: CAISESGTSYF. CDR3 coding DNA: TGTGCCATCAGTGAGTCCGGGACTAGCTACTTC.

This clone has more than one count but fewer than ten. The chain joins TRBV7-9 to TRBJ1-4; 9 nucleotides agree with TRBD1. With 5 bases clipped from V and 6 bases from J, the junction kept 10 bases outside the gene matches. Germline V gene lookup returns CDR1 SEHNR and CDR2 FQNEAQ (reference sequence). CDR3 length: 16 amino acids. The CDR3 DNA is TGTGCCAGCAGCCAAGGGACAGGGACGAGAGATGAAAAACTGTTTTTT. Translated: CASSQGTGTRDEKLFF.

The chain carries TRBV6-1 and TRBJ1-3; D is perhaps TRBD1 (5 bases). Germline V CDR1 and CDR2: MNHNS, SASEGT. The V gene lost 6 bases and the J gene lost 0 bases, with 12 bases spanning the gap. The CDR3 contains 15 residues. DNA of the CDR3: TGTGCCAGCAGAGTCGGGACTCCCTCTGGAAACACCATATATTTT. Its translation is CASRVGTPSGNTIYF.

This chain links TRBV28 with TRBJ1-2; 12 bases fit TRBD1. The CDR3 contains 19 residues. V lost 4 bases, J lost 1 base, and 13 bases stayed unmatched. Germline assignment: CDR1 MDHEN and CDR2 SYDVKM. The CDR3 DNA is TGTGCCAGCAGTTCCTCCTCCCCGGGACAGGGGGCGCGTAACTATGGCTACACCTTC. Translated, it gives CASSSSSPGQGARNYGYTF.

The rearrangement uses TRBV9 and TRBJ2-7; D possibly corresponds to TRBD2 (7 bases). V lost 3 bases and J lost 3, with 16 bases in between. The CDR3 length is 15 residues. CDR1 is SGDLS and CDR2 is YYNGEE in the germline V gene. CDR3 loop: CASSALGGAVYEQYF. The CDR3 DNA is TGTGCCAGCAGCGCCTTAGGGGGGGCCGTCTACGAGCAGTACTTC.

The genes are TRBV18 and TRBJ1-1; D is possibly TRBD1 (6 bases). Deletions cut 6 bases from V and 1 base from J, with 15 bases between. Germline values: CDR1 KGHSH, CDR2 LQKENI. CDR3 length equals 15 residues. CDR3 in DNA: TGTGCCAGCTCCGATATATCGACAGGGAACACTGAAGCTTTCTTT. Translated, it gives CASSDISTGNTEAFF. Full variable domain (remainder filled in from reference TRBV18 and TRBJ1-1): NAGVMQNPRHLVRRRGQEARLRCSPMKGHSHVYWYRQLPEEGLKFMVYLQKENIIDESGMPKERFSAEFPKEGPSILRIQQVVRGDSAAYFCASSDISTGNTEAFFGQGTRLTVV.

This chain connects TRBV19 to TRBJ2-2; the D gene is possibly TRBD2 (6 bases). Deletions cut 2 bases from V and 4 bases from J, with 8 bases between. Germline-derived CDR1 and CDR2 are LNHDA and SQIVND (reference sequence). CDR3 length: 14 amino acids. CDR3 sequence: CASSILASTGELFF. The CDR3 region has the DNA TGTGCCAGTAGTATACTAGCGAGCACCGGGGAGCTGTTTTTT.

This chain connects TRBV7-8 to TRBJ1-1; 9 bases match TRBD1. The J segment lost 3 bases and the V segment lost 5 bases, leaving 7 bases of the junction unmatched. Germline CDR1 and CDR2: SGHVS and FQNEAQ. There are 15 residues in the CDR3. Written as DNA, the CDR3 is TGTGCCAGCAGCCCAGGGACAGGGTGGGACACTGAAGCTTTCTTT. It specifies CASSPGTGWDTEAFF.

The chain carries TRBV5-1 and TRBJ2-7, with D perhaps TRBD2 (5 bases). The CDR3 totals 14 residues. The V gene lost 1 base and the J gene lost 3 bases, with 11 bases spanning the gap. Germline assignment: CDR1 SGHRS and CDR2 YFSETQ. Here the CDR3 reads CASSLLGAGYEQYF. The CDR3, as DNA: TGCGCCAGCAGCTTGCTGGGCGCGGGCTACGAGCAGTACTTC.

The chain combines TRBV7-6 with TRBJ1-5, with D uncertain. Germline V gene data show CDR1 as SGHVS and CDR2 as FNYEAQ. The CDR3 has 14 amino acids. Trimming took 2 bases from V and 1 from J, leaving 6 bases between them. The CDR3 region has the DNA TGTGCCAGCAGCTTACGCCAGAGCAATCAGCCCCAGCATTTT. As protein: CASSLRQSNQPQHF.

The chain uses TRBV10-3 and TRBJ2-7; TRBD2 is a possible D gene (6 bases). CDR1 is ENHRY and CDR2 is SYGVKD in the germline V gene. The length of the CDR3 is 14 residues. V was trimmed by 3 bases and J by 7 bases, leaving 16 bases between them. CDR3 sequence (DNA): TGTGCCATCAGTGAAGGACTACCGTTGGGGGAGCAGTACTTC. It encodes CAISEGLPLGEQYF.

This clone was seen more than once but under ten times. This chain uses TRBV11-3 with TRBJ1-2, with D tentatively TRBD1 (5 bases). Trimming pared 5 bases from V and 7 bases from J, leaving 11 bases between. The CDR3 has 12 amino acids. The germline gives CDR1 SGHNT, CDR2 YENEEA. In nucleotides, the CDR3 is TGTGCCAGCAGCATGAAGGGGTTTGGCTACACCTTC. Protein sequence: CASSMKGFGYTF.

Points on this clone: The same CDR3 is also encoded by other DNA sequences in this sample. The CDR3 DNA follows: TGTGCCAGTAGTATAGCGAGGGACACTGAAGCTTTCTTT. Translating it yields CASSIARDTEAFF. The chain uses TRBV19 and TRBJ1-1; D gene ambiguous. The V and J ends lost 1 base and 3 bases respectively, with 6 bases between them. This CDR3 is 13 amino acids long. Germline V lookup: CDR1 LNHDA, CDR2 SQIVND (reference sequence). Full variable domain (remainder filled in from reference TRBV19 and TRBJ1-1): DGGITQSPKYLFRKEGQNVTLSCEQNLNHDAMYWYRQDPGQGLRLIYYSQIVNDFQKGDIAEGYSVSREKKESFPLTVTSAQKNPTAFYLCASSIARDTEAFFGQGTRLTVV.

The chain couples TRBV28 to TRBJ2-6; 7 nucleotides align to TRBD1. V gave up 5 bases and J gave up 0 bases; unmatched junction bases: 7. The V gene's germline CDR1 is MDHEN and CDR2 SYDVKM. The CDR3 totals 17 residues. The CDR3 region has the DNA TGTGCCAGCAGTCCGAGGACAGGATACTCTGGGGCCAACGTCCTGACTTTC. Its protein is CASSPRTGYSGANVLTF.

The chain has TRBV23-1 and TRBJ1-1; 8 bases align to TRBD1. TRBV23-1 is an ORF; its function is uncertain. This CDR3 comprises 15 residues. Losses at the gene ends were 6 bases for V and 1 base for J; bases not matched to a gene: 7. The CDR3 nucleotides are TGCGCCAGCAGCCCTCTGACAGGGGAGAACACTGAAGCTTTCTTT. Protein: CASSPLTGENTEAFF.

This rearrangement joins TRBV7-6 to TRBJ2-2; the D gene is possibly TRBD2 (5 bases). Trimming removed 5 bases from V and 1 base from J, with 8 bases in between. The CDR3 is 14 amino acids. Germline V lookup: CDR1 SGHVS, CDR2 FNYEAQ. This chain's CDR3 is CASSILVNTGELFF. CDR3 DNA: TGTGCCAGCAGCATACTAGTGAACACCGGGGAGCTGTTTTTT.

Written as DNA, the CDR3 is TGTGCCAGCAGTTTATTTAGGAGGATAACTGAAGCTTTCTTT. Its protein is CASSLFRRITEAFF. The chain carries TRBV28 and TRBJ1-1; D uncertain. Trimming took off 1 base at V and 5 bases at J, with 11 bases between the two ends. The CDR3 totals 14 residues. Germline assignment: CDR1 MDHEN and CDR2 SYDVKM.